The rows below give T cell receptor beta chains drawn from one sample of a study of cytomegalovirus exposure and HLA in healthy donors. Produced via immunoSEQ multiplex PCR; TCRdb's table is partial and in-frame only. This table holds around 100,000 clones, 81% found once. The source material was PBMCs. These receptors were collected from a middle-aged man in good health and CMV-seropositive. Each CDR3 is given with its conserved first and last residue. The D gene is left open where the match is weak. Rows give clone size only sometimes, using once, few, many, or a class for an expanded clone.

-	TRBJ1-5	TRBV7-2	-	CASSLGRIQPQHF	TGTGCCAGCAGCTTAGGGCGGATACAGCCCCAGCATTTT
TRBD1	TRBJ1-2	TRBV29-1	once	CSAGTGAYGYTF	TGCAGCGCCGGGACAGGGGCCTATGGCTACACCTTC
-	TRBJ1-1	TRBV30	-	CAWVLNRVTEAFF	TGTGCCTGGGTACTTAACAGGGTCACAGAAGCTTTCTTT
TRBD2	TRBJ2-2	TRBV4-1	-	CASSQGRLAGHTGELFF	TGCGCCAGCAGCCAAGGGAGACTAGCGGGGCACACCGGGGAGCTGTTTTTT
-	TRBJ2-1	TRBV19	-	CASMGAGKDSNEQFF	TGTGCCAGTATGGGTGCGGGGAAGGATTCCAATGAGCAGTTCTTC
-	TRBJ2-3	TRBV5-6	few	CASSLGISADTQYF	TGTGCCAGCAGCCTTGGGATTAGCGCTGATACGCAGTATTTT
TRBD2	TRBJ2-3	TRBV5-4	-	CASSLRTSATTDTQYF	TGTGCCAGCAGCTTGAGGACTAGCGCGACCACAGATACGCAGTATTTT
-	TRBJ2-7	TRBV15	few	CATSRAGTRGYEQYF	TGTGCCACCAGCAGAGCCGGGACACGGGGCTACGAGCAGTACTTC
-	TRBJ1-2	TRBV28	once	CASGGGTLGYTF	TGTGCCAGCGGAGGAGGGACGCTAGGCTACACCTTC
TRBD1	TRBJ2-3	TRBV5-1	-	CASRRDRGRLGTDTQYF	TGCGCCAGCCGACGGGACAGGGGGCGATTGGGCACAGATACGCAGTATTTT
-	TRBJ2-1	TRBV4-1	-	CASSQDGGAGAYNEQFF	TGCGCCAGCAGCCAGGACGGAGGAGCGGGCGCCTACAATGAGCAGTTCTTC
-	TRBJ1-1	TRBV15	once	CATSRPRTEAFF	TGTGCCACCAGCAGACCTAGAACGGAAGCTTTCTTT
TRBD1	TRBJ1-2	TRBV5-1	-	CASGINSDRVGYGYTF	TGCGCCAGCGGGATCAACTCGGACAGGGTCGGCTATGGCTACACCTTC
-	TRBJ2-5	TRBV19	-	CASSTTGPETQYF	TGTGCCAGTAGTACTACAGGGCCGGAGACCCAGTACTTC
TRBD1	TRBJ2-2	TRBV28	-	CASSFRMTGVDSGELFF	TGTGCCAGCAGTTTCAGGATGACAGGGGTTGATTCCGGGGAGCTGTTTTTT
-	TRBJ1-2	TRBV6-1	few	CASSDRPGGYTF	TGTGCCAGCAGTGATCGGCCGGGAGGCTACACCTTC
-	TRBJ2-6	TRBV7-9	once	CSSSLGDGRGANVLTF	TGTTCCAGCAGCTTAGGGGATGGGAGGGGGGCCAACGTCCTGACTTTC
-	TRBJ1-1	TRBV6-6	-	CASSSPGDTEAFF	TGTGCCAGCAGTTCCCCCGGGGACACTGAAGCTTTCTTT
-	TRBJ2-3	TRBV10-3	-	CAISESSEAQYF	TGTGCCATCAGTGAGTCGAGTGAGGCGCAGTATTTT
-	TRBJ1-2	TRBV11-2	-	CASARETYGYTF	TGTGCCAGCGCTCGGGAGACTTATGGCTACACCTTC
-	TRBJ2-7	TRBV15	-	CATSSGRGGGFPYEQYF	TGTGCCACCAGCTCAGGGAGGGGGGGCGGATTTCCCTACGAGCAGTACTTC
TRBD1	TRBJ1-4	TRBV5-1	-	CASSFQGAREKLFF	TGCGCCAGCAGCTTTCAGGGGGCGCGGGAAAAACTGTTTTTT
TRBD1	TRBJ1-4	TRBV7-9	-	CASSHRQGPYEEKLFF	TGTGCCAGCAGCCACCGACAGGGACCGTACGAAGAAAAACTGTTTTTT
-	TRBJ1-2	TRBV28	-	CASSSGIYLGKTF	TGTGCCAGCAGTTCCGGGATTTATCTAGGAAAAACCTTC
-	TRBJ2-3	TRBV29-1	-	CSVEGGQRGGTDTQYF	TGCAGCGTTGAAGGGGGCCAGCGAGGAGGCACAGATACGCAGTATTTT
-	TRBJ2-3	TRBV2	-	CASSESGVPTDTQYF	TGTGCCAGCAGTGAATCCGGAGTTCCCACAGATACGCAGTATTTT
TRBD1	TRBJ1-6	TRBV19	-	CASTLQTGDGSPLHF	TGTGCCAGTACCTTACAAACAGGGGACGGTTCACCCCTCCACTTT
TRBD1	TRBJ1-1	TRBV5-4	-	CASSSGGGSTEAFF	TGTGCCAGCAGCTCCGGAGGGGGCAGCACTGAAGCTTTCTTT
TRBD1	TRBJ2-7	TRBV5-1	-	CASSRGQTSSYEQYF	TGCGCCAGCAGCAGGGGACAGACCAGCTCCTACGAGCAGTACTTC
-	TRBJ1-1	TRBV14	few	CASSQGGVVEAFF	TGTGCCAGCAGCCAAGGGGGAGTAGTTGAAGCTTTCTTT
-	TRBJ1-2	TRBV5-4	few	CASSHRPVREKPGYGYTF	TGTGCCAGCAGCCACCGCCCCGTAAGAGAAAAGCCTGGCTATGGCTACACCTTC
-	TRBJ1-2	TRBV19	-	CASSMAGAIGYGYTF	TGTGCCAGTAGTATGGCAGGGGCGATTGGTTATGGCTACACCTTC
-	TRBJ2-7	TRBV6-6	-	CASSPSAGEQYF	TGTGCCAGCAGCCCCTCCGCGGGGGAGCAGTACTTC
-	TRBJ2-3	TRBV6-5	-	CASSSVLSTDTQYF	TGTGCCAGCAGTTCTGTACTTAGCACAGATACGCAGTATTTT
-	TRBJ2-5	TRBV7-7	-	CASSATGVQETQYF	TGTGCTAGCAGCGCGACAGGCGTACAAGAGACCCAGTACTTC
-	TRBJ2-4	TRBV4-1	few	CASSPYYRQGRGLAKNIQYF	TGCGCCAGCAGCCCCTATTACCGACAGGGGAGGGGATTAGCCAAAAACATTCAGTACTTC
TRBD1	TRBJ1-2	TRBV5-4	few	CASSVGQLNYGYTF	TGTGCCAGCAGCGTGGGACAGCTTAACTATGGCTACACCTTC
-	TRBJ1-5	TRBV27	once	CASSLSPGASPGQPQHF	TGTGCCAGCAGTTTATCTCCTGGGGCGAGCCCCGGTCAGCCCCAGCATTTT
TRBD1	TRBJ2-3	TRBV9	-	CASSTTGTGGFSHTQYF	TGTGCCAGCAGCACAACCGGGACAGGGGGCTTTTCCCATACGCAGTATTTT
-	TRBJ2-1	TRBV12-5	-	CASGLERNEQFF	TGTGCTAGTGGTTTGGAACGGAATGAGCAGTTCTTC
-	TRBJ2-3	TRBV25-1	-	CASSDRSSRGDTQYF	TGTGCCAGCAGTGATCGCAGTTCCCGAGGAGATACGCAGTATTTT
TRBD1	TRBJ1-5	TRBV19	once	CASSIGGGAGQPQHF	TGTGCCAGTAGTATAGGAGGGGGCGCGGGTCAGCCCCAGCATTTT
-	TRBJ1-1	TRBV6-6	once	CASSYSKGVNTEAFF	TGTGCCAGCAGTTACTCGAAAGGGGTGAACACTGAAGCTTTCTTT
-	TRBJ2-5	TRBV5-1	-	CASRRGLGETQYF	TGCGCCAGCCGCAGGGGCTTGGGAGAGACCCAGTACTTC
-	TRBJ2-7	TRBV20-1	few	CSVGVGEQYF	TGCAGTGTCGGGGTGGGCGAGCAGTACTTC
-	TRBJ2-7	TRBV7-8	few	CASSPRSYEQYF	TGTGCCAGCAGCCCGCGCTCCTACGAGCAGTACTTC
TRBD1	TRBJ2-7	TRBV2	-	CASSGLRDRSYEQYF	TGTGCCAGCAGCGGACTAAGGGACAGGTCCTACGAGCAGTACTTC
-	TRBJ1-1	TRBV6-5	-	CASTPRRTANTEAFF	TGTGCCAGCACCCCTCGGCGGACAGCGAACACTGAAGCTTTCTTT
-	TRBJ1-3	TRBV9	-	CASSVGNRAGNTIYF	TGTGCCAGCAGCGTAGGAAACAGGGCTGGAAACACCATATATTTT
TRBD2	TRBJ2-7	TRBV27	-	CASSLNSLAGTYEQYF	TGTGCCAGCAGTTTAAATTCCCTAGCGGGGACTTACGAGCAGTACTTC
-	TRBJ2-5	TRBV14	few	CASSPSIQETQYF	TGTGCCAGCAGCCCATCTATACAAGAGACCCAGTACTTC
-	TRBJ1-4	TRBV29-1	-	CSVTDSNEKLFF	TGCAGCGTAACCGACAGTAATGAAAAACTGTTTTTT